The source of this T cell receptor (beta chain) is a study of blood T cell repertoires in COVID-19. Looked up from germline, CDR1 is SEHNR and CDR2 is FQNEAQ (reference sequence). V was trimmed by 11 bases and J by 6 bases, leaving 13 bases between them. This CDR3 contains 12 residues. Original handling: The assay estimated nucleated cells by amplifying reference gene primers. Only in-frame clones appear in the TCRdb table, and some are missing; sequencing was by immunoSEQ multiplex PCR. V, J and clone size are taken as reported in that table, and D and trimming were inferred from the DNA itself. The sample has about 120,000 clones, around four fifths seen once; the top ten hold about 5.4%.

The clonotype originates from an elderly man with active or convalescent COVID-19. The specimen was peripheral blood. V usage is TRBV7-9 and J usage is TRBJ1-4; D might be TRBD1 (5 bases). This CDR3 reads CAGGGAHEKLFF. Written as DNA, the CDR3 is TGTGCCGGCGGTGGGGCGCATGAAAAACTGTTTTTT.